Listed below are T cell receptor beta chains from one sample, sequenced in a study of Ad26.COV2.S vaccination and SARS-CoV-2 variants. The data were produced by immunoSEQ multiplex PCR, yet TCRdb's version contains in-frame clones alone and is incomplete. The sample includes approximately 97,000 clones, roughly 75% of them seen just once. This specimen consisted of peripheral blood, obtained after recovery from COVID-19. These receptors were collected from a human donor who had recovered from COVID-19. The CDR3 runs from the conserved cysteine through the conserved F or W. D genes are given only for firm matches. The listing skips clone size in some rows; elsewhere it reads once, few, many or a size class.

TRBV6-5,TRBJ2-5,NA,NA,TGTGCCAGCAGTTCCTACAGGGTCGAAGAGACCCAGTACTTC,CASSSYRVEETQYF
TRBV14,TRBJ2-1,NA,TRBD1,TGTGCCAGCAGCCAACCTCTAGGGACAGGCTCCTACAATGAGCAGTTCTTC,CASSQPLGTGSYNEQFF
TRBV10-3,TRBJ1-1,medium-sized,NA,TGTGCCATCGGACCAATGAACACTGAAGCTTTCTTT,CAIGPMNTEAFF
TRBV5-4,TRBJ2-2,NA,TRBD2,TGTGCCAGCAGAGAGGGGACTAAGGTCGGGGAGCTGTTTTTT,CASREGTKVGELFF
TRBV18,TRBJ2-2,NA,NA,TGTGCCAGCTCACCAGGATCGGTTACCGGGGAGCTGTTTTTT,CASSPGSVTGELFF
TRBV28,TRBJ1-4,NA,NA,TGTGCCAGCAGTGGATCGACGGCTGCAACTAATGAAAAACTGTTTTTT,CASSGSTAATNEKLFF
TRBV25-1,TRBJ2-7,NA,NA,TGTGCCAGCAGTGATTACAAGGTTCGAGAGCAGTACTTC,CASSDYKVREQYF
TRBV15,TRBJ2-7,NA,NA,TGTGCCACCAGTCCAACAGGTGCTTACGAGCAGTACTTC,CATSPTGAYEQYF
TRBV6-6,TRBJ1-1,once,NA,TGTGCCAGCAGTTATCAGGGTCCGAACACTGAAGCTTTCTTT,CASSYQGPNTEAFF
TRBV28,TRBJ2-7,NA,TRBD2,TGTGCCAGCACTACTAGCGGGGGCCAGAGCTCCTACGAGCAGTACTTC,CASTTSGGQSSYEQYF
TRBV28,TRBJ1-5,NA,NA,TGTGCCAGCAGTTTATCAGGGGAAGGGAGCAATCAGCCCCAGCATTTT,CASSLSGEGSNQPQHF
TRBV4-2,TRBJ1-5,NA,NA,TGTGCCAGCAGCCAAGCTAGGGATCAGCCCCAGCATTTT,CASSQARDQPQHF
TRBV30,TRBJ1-3,NA,NA,TGTGCCTGGAGAGACTCTGGAAACACCATATATTTT,CAWRDSGNTIYF
TRBV6-5,TRBJ1-2,NA,TRBD1,TGTGCCAGCAGGGATCCACAGGGGACCTATGGCTACACCTTC,CASRDPQGTYGYTF
TRBV29-1,TRBJ2-1,once,NA,TGCAGCGTTGAGGACGGGGGTATAGTTGAGCAGTTCTTC,CSVEDGGIVEQFF
TRBV12-5,TRBJ1-2,many,NA,TGTGCTAGTGGTTTGGTCGATATCGCAGTTCTCAGCACCCTCCTTAACTATGGCTACACCTTC,CASGLVDIAVLSTLLNYGYTF
TRBV7-2,TRBJ2-1,NA,NA,TGTGCCAGCAGCTTAGCGGGGGACATCAACAATGAGCAGTTCTTC,CASSLAGDINNEQFF
TRBV7-6,TRBJ1-6,NA,NA,TGTGCCAGCAGCTTACTAGGGCAGGCGAGCTCCTATAATTCACCCCTCCACTTT,CASSLLGQASSYNSPLHF
TRBV28,TRBJ1-2,NA,NA,TGTGCCAGCCTCCCCCCGACACAGGGCTATGGCTACACCTTC,CASLPPTQGYGYTF
TRBV5-4,TRBJ2-2,NA,TRBD2,TGTGCCAGCAGCCCACCGCCTAGCGGGGGGGCCGCGAACACCGGGGAGCTGTTTTTT,CASSPPPSGGAANTGELFF
TRBV5-6,TRBJ2-1,NA,TRBD1,TGTGCCAGCAGCTTGGTTCAGGGGGCTGAGTCCTACAATGAGCAGTTCTTC,CASSLVQGAESYNEQFF
TRBV27,TRBJ2-1,NA,TRBD2,TGTGCCAGCAACCCCCTGAGACTAGCGGGGGCCAGGAATGAGCAGTTCTTC,CASNPLRLAGARNEQFF
TRBV19,TRBJ1-2,NA,NA,TGTGCCAGTAGTATAGAGGCAGCAACACATGTATATGGCTACACCTTC,CASSIEAATHVYGYTF
TRBV5-1,TRBJ1-2,NA,NA,TGCGCCAGCAGCTTGGAGGGGGTAGCCTATGGCTACACCTTC,CASSLEGVAYGYTF
TRBV9,TRBJ2-1,NA,TRBD2,TGTGCCAGCAGCGTCGGTCCCGGGGGGAATCAAAACAATGAGCAGTTCTTC,CASSVGPGGNQNNEQFF
TRBV7-2,TRBJ2-7,NA,NA,TGTGCCAGCCGAGGGGCGGGGACAATTTACGAGCAGTACTTC,CASRGAGTIYEQYF
TRBV3-1/TRBV3-2,TRBJ1-1,NA,NA,TGTGCCAGCAACCAAGGAGAGGGTGAAGCTTTCTTT,CASNQGEGEAFF
TRBV5-1,TRBJ1-5,NA,TRBD1,TGCGCCAGCAGCCAAACGACAGGGAAGGATCAGCCCCAGCATTTT,CASSQTTGKDQPQHF
TRBV7-9,TRBJ1-6,once,NA,TGTGCCAGCAGCTTAGGGACAGTTTATTCACCCCTCCACTTT,CASSLGTVYSPLHF
TRBV12-3/TRBV12-4,TRBJ1-5,once,TRBD1,TGTGCCAGCAGATGGGACAGTAGTCAGCCCCAGCATTTT,CASRWDSSQPQHF
TRBV5-6,TRBJ1-5,few,NA,TGTGCCAGCAGCTTTTCGGGGGCGGGCGGCAATCAGCCCCAGCATTTT,CASSFSGAGGNQPQHF
TRBV12-3/TRBV12-4,TRBJ1-2,once,NA,TGTGCCAGCAGCGGGGGGGACTATGGCTACACCTTC,CASSGGDYGYTF
TRBV5-1,TRBJ1-2,NA,NA,TGCGCCAGCAGCTTGGGCCCTGGATTGGGGGGCTACACCTTC,CASSLGPGLGGYTF
TRBV6-2/TRBV6-3,TRBJ1-2,once,NA,TGTGCCAGCAGTTCACCCGGCGGAGGGGCCTATGGCTACACCTTC,CASSSPGGGAYGYTF
TRBV11-1,TRBJ2-1,once,NA,TGTGCCAGCAGCCCGGGGGGCCTGGCTGAGCAGTTCTTC,CASSPGGLAEQFF